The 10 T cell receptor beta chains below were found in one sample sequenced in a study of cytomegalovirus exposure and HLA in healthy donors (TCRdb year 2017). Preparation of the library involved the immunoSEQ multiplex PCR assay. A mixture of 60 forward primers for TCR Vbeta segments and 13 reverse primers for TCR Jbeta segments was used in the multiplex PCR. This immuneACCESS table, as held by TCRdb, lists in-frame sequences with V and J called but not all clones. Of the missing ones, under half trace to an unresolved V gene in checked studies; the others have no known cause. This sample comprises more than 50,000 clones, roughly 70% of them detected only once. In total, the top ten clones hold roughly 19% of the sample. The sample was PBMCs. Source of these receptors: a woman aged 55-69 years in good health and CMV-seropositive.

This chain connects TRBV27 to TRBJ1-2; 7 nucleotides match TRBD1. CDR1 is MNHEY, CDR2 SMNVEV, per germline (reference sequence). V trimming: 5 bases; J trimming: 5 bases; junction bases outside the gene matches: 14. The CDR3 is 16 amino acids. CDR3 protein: CASSPAGNRGTYGYTF. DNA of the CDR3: TGTGCCAGCAGTCCCGCTGGGAACAGGGGAACTTATGGCTACACCTTC.

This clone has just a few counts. CDR3 loop: CASTRDRDQPQHF. Here the CDR3 DNA reads TGTGCCAGCACCCGGGACAGGGATCAGCCCCAGCATTTT. The chain carries TRBV7-8 and TRBJ1-5; 9 bases agree with TRBD1. This CDR3 is built from 13 residues. Germline trimming cut 7 bases from V and 5 bases from J; bases unmatched to any gene: 3. Germline V gives CDR1 SGHVS, CDR2 FQNEAQ.

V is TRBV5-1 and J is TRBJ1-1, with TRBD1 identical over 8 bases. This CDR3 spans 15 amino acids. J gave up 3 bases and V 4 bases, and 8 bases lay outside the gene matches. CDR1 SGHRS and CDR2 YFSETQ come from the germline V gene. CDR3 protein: CASSQTQGGDTEAFF. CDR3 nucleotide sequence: TGCGCCAGCAGCCAAACACAGGGGGGTGACACTGAAGCTTTCTTT. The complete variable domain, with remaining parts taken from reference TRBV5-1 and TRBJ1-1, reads KAGVTQTPRYLIKTRGQQVTLSCSPISGHRSVSWYQQTPGQGLQFLFEYFSETQRNKGNFPGRFSGRQFSNSRSEMNVSTLELGDSALYLCASSQTQGGDTEAFFGQGTRLTVV.

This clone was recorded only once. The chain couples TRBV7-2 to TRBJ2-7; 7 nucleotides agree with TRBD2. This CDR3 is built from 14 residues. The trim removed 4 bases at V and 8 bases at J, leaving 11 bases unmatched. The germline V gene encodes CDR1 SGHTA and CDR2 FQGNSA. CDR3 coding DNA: TGTGCCAGCAGCTCCCGTTCGAGCGGGGTTAAGCAGTACTTC. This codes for CASSSRSSGVKQYF.

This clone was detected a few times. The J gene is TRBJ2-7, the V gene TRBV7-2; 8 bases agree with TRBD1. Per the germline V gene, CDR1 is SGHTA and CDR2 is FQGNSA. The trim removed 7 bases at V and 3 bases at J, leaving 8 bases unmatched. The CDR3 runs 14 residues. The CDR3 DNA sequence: TGTGCCAGCAACTCGGGACAGGCGCGCTACGAGCAGTACTTC. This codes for CASNSGQARYEQYF.

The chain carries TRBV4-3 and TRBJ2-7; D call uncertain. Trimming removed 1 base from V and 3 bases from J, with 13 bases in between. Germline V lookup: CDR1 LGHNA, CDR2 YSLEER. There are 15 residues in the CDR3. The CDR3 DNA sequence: TGCGCCAGCAGCCAAGGTTACGGCGGAAGCTACGAGCAGTACTTC. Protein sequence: CASSQGYGGSYEQYF.

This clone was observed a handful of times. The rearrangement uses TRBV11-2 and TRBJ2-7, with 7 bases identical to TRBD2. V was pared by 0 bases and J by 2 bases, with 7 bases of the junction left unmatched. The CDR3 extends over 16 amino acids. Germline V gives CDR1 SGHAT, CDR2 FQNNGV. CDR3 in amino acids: CASSLEGQRGTYEQYF. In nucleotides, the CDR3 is TGTGCCAGCAGCTTAGAGGGGCAGCGGGGAACCTACGAGCAGTACTTC.

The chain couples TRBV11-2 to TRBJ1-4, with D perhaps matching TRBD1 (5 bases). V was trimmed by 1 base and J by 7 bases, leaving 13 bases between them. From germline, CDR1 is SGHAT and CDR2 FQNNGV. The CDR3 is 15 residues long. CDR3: CASSLGRGGAEKLFF. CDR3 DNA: TGTGCCAGCAGCTTAGGTCGGGGGGGTGCTGAAAAACTGTTTTTT. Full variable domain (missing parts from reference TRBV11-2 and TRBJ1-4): EAGVAQSPRYKIIEKRQSVAFWCNPISGHATLYWYQQILGQGPKLLIQFQNNGVVDDSQLPKDRFSAERLKGVDSTLKIQPAKLEDSAVYLCASSLGRGGAEKLFFGSGTQLSVL.

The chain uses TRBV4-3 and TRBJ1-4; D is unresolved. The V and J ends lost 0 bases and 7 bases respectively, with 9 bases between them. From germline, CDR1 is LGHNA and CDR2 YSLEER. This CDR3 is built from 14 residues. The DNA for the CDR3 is TGCGCCAGCAGCCAAGACAGGTTTGGTGAAAAACTGTTTTTT. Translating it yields CASSQDRFGEKLFF.

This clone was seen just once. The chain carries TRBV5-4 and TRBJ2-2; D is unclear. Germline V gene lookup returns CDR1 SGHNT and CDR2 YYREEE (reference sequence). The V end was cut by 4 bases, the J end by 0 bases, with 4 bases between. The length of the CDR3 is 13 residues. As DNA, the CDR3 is TGTGCCAGCAGCCCCGCGAACACCGGGGAGCTGTTTTTT. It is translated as CASSPANTGELFF.